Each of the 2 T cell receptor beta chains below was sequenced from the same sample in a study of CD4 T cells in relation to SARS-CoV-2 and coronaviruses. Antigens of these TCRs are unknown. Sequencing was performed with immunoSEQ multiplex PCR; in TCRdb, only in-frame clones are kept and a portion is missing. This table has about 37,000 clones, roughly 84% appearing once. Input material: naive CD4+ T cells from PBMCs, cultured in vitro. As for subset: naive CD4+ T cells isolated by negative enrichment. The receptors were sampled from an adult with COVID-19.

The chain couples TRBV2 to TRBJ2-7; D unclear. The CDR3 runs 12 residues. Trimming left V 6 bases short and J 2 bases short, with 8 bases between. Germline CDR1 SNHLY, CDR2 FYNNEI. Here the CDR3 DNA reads TGTGCCAGCAGAGGCCCCACCTACGAGCAGTACTTC. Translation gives CASRGPTYEQYF.

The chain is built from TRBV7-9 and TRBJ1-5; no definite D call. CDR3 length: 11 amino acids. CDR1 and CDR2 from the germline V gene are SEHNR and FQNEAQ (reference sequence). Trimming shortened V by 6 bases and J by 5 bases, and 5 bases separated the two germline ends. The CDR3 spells CASRSYQPQHF. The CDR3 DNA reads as TGTGCCAGCAGATCCTATCAGCCCCAGCATTTT. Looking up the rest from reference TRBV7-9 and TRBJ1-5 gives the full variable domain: DTGVSQNPRHKITKRGQNVTFRCDPISEHNRLYWYRQTLGQGPEFLTYFQNEAQLEKSRLLSDRFSAERPKGSFSTLEIQRTEQGDSAMYLCASRSYQPQHFGDGTRLSIL.